This T cell receptor (beta chain) was sequenced in a study of beta chain features in type 1 diabetes. Study-level points and caveats: When Type 1 diabetes patients were examined, their TCRB CDR3s proved moderately but significantly shorter in all four CD4+ subsets.

Using CD45RO/CCR7/CD25/CD127/CD95/CD27, CD4+ naive, central memory, regulatory and stem cell-like memory cells were sorted. Every bit of the isolated RNA underwent reverse transcription, so sequencing read expressed TCRB transcripts. Profiled with immunoSEQ multiplex PCR; TCRdb holds only in-frame clones, not every one. The sample yields 400,000 or so clones, roughly a tenth seen once. Regarding this clone: Its specificity is not known.

Specimen: central memory CD4+ T cells from blood. The receptor was derived from a man under 40 with type 1 diabetes.

The CDR3 DNA reads TGTGCCAGCAGCTTAACAGGGAGGGGAAACACCATATATTTT. It encodes CASSLTGRGNTIYF. This sequence joins TRBV7-9 and TRBJ1-3; perhaps TRBD1 as D (6 bases). V lost 2 bases and J lost 4, with 9 bases in between. The germline V gene has CDR1 SEHNR and CDR2 FQNEAQ (reference sequence). This CDR3 has 14 residues.